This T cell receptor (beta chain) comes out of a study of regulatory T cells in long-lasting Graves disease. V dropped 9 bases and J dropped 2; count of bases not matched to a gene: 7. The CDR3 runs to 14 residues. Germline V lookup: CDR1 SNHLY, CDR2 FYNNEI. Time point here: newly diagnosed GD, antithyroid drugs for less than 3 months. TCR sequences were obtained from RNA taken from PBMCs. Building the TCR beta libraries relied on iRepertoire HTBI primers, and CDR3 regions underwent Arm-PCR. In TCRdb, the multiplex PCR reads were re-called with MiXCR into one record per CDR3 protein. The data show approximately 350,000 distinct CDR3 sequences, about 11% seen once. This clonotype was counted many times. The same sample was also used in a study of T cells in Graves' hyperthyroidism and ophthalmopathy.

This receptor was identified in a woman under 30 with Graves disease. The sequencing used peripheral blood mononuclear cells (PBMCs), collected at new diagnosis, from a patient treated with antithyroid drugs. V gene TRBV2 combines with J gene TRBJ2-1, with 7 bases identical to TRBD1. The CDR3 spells CASRSQGAYNEQFF. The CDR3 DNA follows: TGTGCCAGTCGATCCCAGGGGGCCTACAATGAGCAGTTCTTC.